The 6 T cell receptor beta chains given below trace back to one sample, sequenced in a study of shared clonotypes between healthy human individuals. Measured with immunoSEQ multiplex PCR; TCRdb has only the in-frame clones, and not every one. Of around 700,000 clones listed, 72% were seen once; the top ten hold around 2%. The sample was memory CD4+ T cells sorted from blood. Subset defined: CD45RA-negative fraction. All receptors come from a woman aged 30 to 39 in good health.

This clone was detected once. V is TRBV6-5 and J is TRBJ1-2, with D possibly being TRBD1 (6 bases). V lost 5 bases and J lost 6, with 16 bases in between. The CDR3 totals 14 residues. Germline V gene data show CDR1 as MNHEY and CDR2 as SVGAGI. CDR3 protein: CASSASQGLHGYTF. In DNA, the CDR3 is TGTGCCAGCAGTGCCTCACAGGGTCTCCATGGCTACACCTTC.

The chain joins TRBV5-1 to TRBJ1-1; D is perhaps TRBD1 (5 bases). This CDR3 has 14 amino acids. Deletions cut 0 bases from V and 3 bases from J, with 9 bases between. Germline lookup yields CDR1 SGHRS and CDR2 YFSETQ. The CDR3 loop reads CASSLAQGYTEAFF. The CDR3 coding sequence is TGCGCCAGCAGCTTGGCCCAGGGTTACACTGAAGCTTTCTTT.

The chain employs TRBV5-4 and TRBJ1-1, with a tentative D call TRBD1 (5 bases). V was trimmed by 2 bases and J by 2 bases, leaving 7 bases between them. The CDR3 spans 13 residues. Germline V gene lookup returns CDR1 SGHNT and CDR2 YYREEE (reference sequence). The CDR3 nucleotides are TGTGCCAGCAGCTTTCAGGGTAACACTGAAGCTTTCTTT. It yields the protein CASSFQGNTEAFF.

V and J are TRBV6-6 and TRBJ2-7, with 10 bases identical to TRBD1. V shed 4 bases, J shed 4 bases, and the junction held 4 bases outside the gene matches. Germline-derived CDR1 and CDR2 are MNHNY and SVGAGI (reference sequence). The CDR3 has 14 amino acids. CDR3 sequence reads: CASSLGQGKYEQYF. The CDR3 nucleotides are TGTGCCAGCAGTTTGGGACAGGGGAAGTACGAGCAGTACTTC.

V is TRBV13 and J is TRBJ2-2, with TRBD1 as a possible D gene (5 bases). From germline, CDR1 is PRHDT and CDR2 FYEKMQ (reference sequence). The ends were cut back, 7 bases at V and 7 bases at J, with 22 bases in the middle. The CDR3 is 16 amino acids. The CDR3 DNA sequence: TGTGCCAGCACAGCCCCGGACATGGGGTTTTTCGGGGAGCTGTTTTTT. As protein: CASTAPDMGFFGELFF.

This clone was seen only a few times. CDR3 sequence: CASSLAGGVTQYF. The CDR3 DNA sequence: TGCGCCAGCAGCTTGGCGGGGGGTGTGACCCAGTACTTC. J is TRBJ2-5 and V is TRBV5-1; 7 nucleotides agree with TRBD2. V trimming: 0 bases; J trimming: 7 bases; junction bases outside the gene matches: 3. CDR1 is SGHRS, CDR2 YFSETQ, per germline. The CDR3 runs 13 residues.